This is a list of T cell receptor beta chains from one sample in a study of T-cell reconstitution after alpha-beta-depleted transplantation in children. TCRdb independently ran MiXCR on the PCR reads; one entry per CDR3 protein. The data show about 340,000 distinct CDR3 sequences, with about 16% seen just once and around 41% held by the top ten. The sample was PBMCs, mostly from graft donor cells, taken 360 days after TCRalphabeta/CD19-depleted stem cell transplant. These receptors were collected from a male patient aged 2-15 years who had a stem cell transplant for acute lymphoblastic leukemia, so the T cells may come from the graft donor. Each CDR3 is given with its conserved first and last residue. The D gene is left open where the match is weak. Expanded clones are given a class, and other clones once, few, many or no size at all.

D gene	J gene	clone size	V gene	CDR3 protein	CDR3 DNA
NA	TRBJ1-1	NA	TRBV27	CASSSRGEAFF	TGTGCCAGCAGTTCCAGGGGTGAAGCTTTCTTT
TRBD2	TRBJ2-1	NA	TRBV29-1	CSVVGLAGGPSHPIYNEQFF	TGCAGCGTTGTTGGGCTAGCGGGAGGGCCGTCACATCCGATATACAATGAGCAGTTCTTC
NA	TRBJ2-4	many	TRBV29-1	CSVGTADIQYF	TGCAGCGTTGGGACTGCAGACATTCAGTACTTC
NA	TRBJ2-3	few	TRBV4-1	CASSERGPGGTDTQYF	TGCGCCAGCAGCGAAAGGGGCCCTGGGGGCACAGATACGCAGTATTTT
TRBD2	TRBJ2-2	many	TRBV4-3	CASSQLTSGGNTGELFF	TGCGCCAGCAGCCAGTTGACTAGCGGGGGAAACACCGGGGAGCTGTTTTTT
NA	TRBJ2-3	many	TRBV12-3/TRBV12-4	CASSLRDKHTDTQYF	TGTGCCAGCAGTTTGAGGGACAAGCACACAGATACGCAGTATTTT
NA	TRBJ2-7	many	TRBV12-3/TRBV12-4	CASSLWRGSYEQYF	TGTGCCAGCAGTTTGTGGAGAGGCTCCTACGAGCAGTACTTC
TRBD2	TRBJ2-3	few	TRBV5-6	CASSLVAGAGGTDTQYF	TGTGCCAGCAGCTTGGTAGCTGGCGCGGGAGGCACAGATACGCAGTATTTT
TRBD2	TRBJ2-7	NA	TRBV2	CASSQSGRVHEQYF	TGTGCCAGCAGCCAGAGCGGGAGAGTCCACGAGCAGTACTTC
NA	TRBJ1-4	few	TRBV7-9	CASSVFDGHVSLGNEKLFF	TGTGCCAGCAGCGTCTTCGACGGACACGTATCCCTGGGGAATGAAAAACTGTTTTTT
NA	TRBJ2-7	NA	TRBV7-6	CASSFGDPSGEQYF	TGTGCCAGCAGCTTCGGGGACCCCTCGGGCGAGCAGTACTTC
TRBD1	TRBJ2-1	many	TRBV5-6	CASSPMNRRDRGDNEQFF	TGTGCCAGCAGCCCGATGAACCGCCGGGACAGGGGGGACAATGAGCAGTTCTTC
NA	TRBJ2-3	NA	TRBV7-9	CASSLVFSGDTQYF	TGTGCCAGCAGCTTAGTTTTCAGCGGCGATACGCAGTATTTT
NA	TRBJ2-3	NA	TRBV12-3/TRBV12-4	CASSFGGLLADTQYF	TGTGCCAGCAGTTTCGGGGGGCTTTTGGCAGATACGCAGTATTTT